This passage covers 13 T cell receptor beta chains from one sample sequenced in a study of T cells expressing NK-cell markers. No DNA is given; TCRdb re-called the 5' RACE reads and lists each CDR3 protein once. This table holds roughly 390,000 distinct CDR3 sequences. Sequences were obtained from blood T cells: a sorted CD56 or NKG2C T cell subset, CD4+ or CD8+ T cells, or bulk PBMC T cells (not recorded which). The receptors stem from a man aged 18 to 69 in good health.

The gene calls are TRBV4-1 and TRBJ2-1; the TCRdb D gene call, TRBD2, has no DNA to confirm it. The CDR3 loop spans 14 amino acids. Germline V gives CDR1 MGHRA, CDR2 YSYEKL. CDR3 residues: CASSQGQGRNEQFF.

The CDR3 loop reads CASSYSITSNGRTDTQYF. The rearrangement links TRBV6-5 to TRBJ2-3. CDR1 is MNHEY, CDR2 SVGAGI, per germline. This CDR3 contains 18 residues.

The gene calls are TRBV12-3 or TRBV12-4 and TRBJ2-3; the D gene TCRdb calls, TRBD2, cannot be checked with no DNA. This CDR3 is built from 16 residues. The CDR3 spells CASSFWRGGNLDTQYF.

This rearrangement joins TRBV4-1 to TRBJ2-3; with no DNA, the TCRdb D assignment of TRBD2 cannot be verified. There are 19 residues in the CDR3. Germline loops: CDR1 MGHRA, CDR2 YSYEKL. CDR3 residues: CASSPHRTSGGQNTDTQYF.

This chain's CDR3 is CSVAALGTEAFF. V gene TRBV20-1 combines with J gene TRBJ1-1. Germline V gene data show CDR1 as DFQATT and CDR2 as SNEGSKA (reference sequence). The CDR3 runs to 12 residues.

The chain links TRBV4-2 to TRBJ2-2; with no DNA, the TCRdb D assignment of TRBD2 cannot be verified. Germline lookup yields CDR1 LGHNA and CDR2 YNFKEQ. CDR3 length: 17 residues. The CDR3 here is CASSQDNLAGGGGELFF.

The chain combines TRBV5-1 with TRBJ2-4. Germline V gene sequence: CDR1 SGHRS, CDR2 YFSETQ. The CDR3 spans 17 residues. The CDR3 region is CASSLVSTHIAKNIQYF. Drawing the rest from reference TRBV5-1 and TRBJ2-4, the complete variable domain is KAGVTQTPRYLIKTRGQQVTLSCSPISGHRSVSWYQQTPGQGLQFLFEYFSETQRNKGNFPGRFSGRQFSNSRSEMNVSTLELGDSALYLCASSLVSTHIAKNIQYFGAGTRLSVL.

The chain links TRBV7-8 to TRBJ2-4. This CDR3 spans 15 amino acids. The germline gives CDR1 SGHVS, CDR2 FQNEAQ. This chain's CDR3 is CASSPDEVTKNIQYF. Full variable domain (rest looked up from reference TRBV7-8 and TRBJ2-4): GAGVSQSPRYKVAKRGQDVALRCDPISGHVSLFWYQQALGQGPEFLTYFQNEAQLDKSGLPSDRFFAERPEGSVSTLKIQRTQQEDSAVYLCASSPDEVTKNIQYFGAGTRLSVL.

The chain uses TRBV7-3 and TRBJ2-2. The germline CDR1 and CDR2 sequences are SGHTA and FQGTGA. This CDR3 comprises 15 residues. CDR3 residues: CASSFGQTNTGELFF.

The chain uses TRBV2 and TRBJ2-7; the D gene TCRdb calls, TRBD1, cannot be checked with no DNA. The germline V gene encodes CDR1 SNHLY and CDR2 FYNNEI. This CDR3 has 15 residues. CDR3 sequence reads: CASSESRGRPYEQYF.

The gene calls are TRBV5-1 and TRBJ2-3; the TRBD2 assignment by TCRdb is unverifiable without DNA. The CDR3 runs 16 residues. The germline V gene has CDR1 SGHRS and CDR2 YFSETQ. CDR3 loop: CASRRTSGSSTDTQYF.

The chain has TRBV2 and TRBJ2-7; TCRdb gives TRBD1 as the D gene, but with no DNA this cannot be confirmed. The V gene's germline CDR1 is SNHLY and CDR2 FYNNEI. The CDR3 length is 17 residues. CDR3 amino acids: CASSPGTGQINSYEQYF. The full variable domain, with the rest looked up from reference TRBV2 and TRBJ2-7, is EPEVTQTPSHQVTQMGQEVILRCVPISNHLYFYWYRQILGQKVEFLVSFYNNEISEKSEIFDDQFSVERPDGSNFTLKIRSTKLEDSAMYFCASSPGTGQINSYEQYFGPGTRLTVT.

This chain joins TRBV5-1 and TRBJ1-2; TCRdb names TRBD1, which stays unverified in the absence of DNA. The CDR3 runs to 14 residues. Per the germline V gene, CDR1 is SGHRS and CDR2 is YFSETQ. The chain's CDR3 is CASSRQEGPDGYTF.